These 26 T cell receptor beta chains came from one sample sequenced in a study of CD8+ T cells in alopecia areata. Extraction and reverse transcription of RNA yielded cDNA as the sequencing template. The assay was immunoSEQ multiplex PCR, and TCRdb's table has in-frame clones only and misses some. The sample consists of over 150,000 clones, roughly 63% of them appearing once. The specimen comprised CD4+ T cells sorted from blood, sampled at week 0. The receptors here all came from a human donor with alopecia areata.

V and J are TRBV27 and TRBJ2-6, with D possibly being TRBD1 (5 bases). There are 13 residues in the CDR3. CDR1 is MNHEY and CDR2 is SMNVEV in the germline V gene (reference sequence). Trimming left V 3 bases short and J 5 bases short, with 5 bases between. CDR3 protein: CASSLGRANVLTF. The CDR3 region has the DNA TGTGCCAGCAGTTTGGGGCGGGCCAACGTCCTGACTTTC. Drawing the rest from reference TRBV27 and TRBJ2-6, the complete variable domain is EAQVTQNPRYLITVTGKKLTVTCSQNMNHEYMSWYRQDPGLGLRQIYYSMNVEVTDKGDVPEGYKVSRKEKRNFPLILESPSPNQTSLYFCASSLGRANVLTFGAGSRLTVL.

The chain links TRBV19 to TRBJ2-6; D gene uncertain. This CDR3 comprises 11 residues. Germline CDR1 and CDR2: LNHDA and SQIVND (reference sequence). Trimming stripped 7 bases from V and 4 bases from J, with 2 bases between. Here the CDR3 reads CASTGANVLTF. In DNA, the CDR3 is TGTGCCAGTACAGGGGCCAACGTCCTGACTTTC.

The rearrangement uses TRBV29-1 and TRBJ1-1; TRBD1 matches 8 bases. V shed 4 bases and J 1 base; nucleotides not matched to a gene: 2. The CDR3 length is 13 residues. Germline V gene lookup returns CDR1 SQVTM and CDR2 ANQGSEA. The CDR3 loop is CSVVQGANTEAFF. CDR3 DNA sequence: TGCAGCGTTGTCCAGGGGGCGAACACTGAAGCTTTCTTT.

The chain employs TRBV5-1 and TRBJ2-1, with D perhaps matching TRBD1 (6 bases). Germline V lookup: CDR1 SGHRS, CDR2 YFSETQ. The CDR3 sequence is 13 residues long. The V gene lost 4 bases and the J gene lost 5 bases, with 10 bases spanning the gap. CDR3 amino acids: CASSQQGDNEQFF. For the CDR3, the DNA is TGCGCCAGCAGCCAACAGGGCGACAATGAGCAGTTCTTC.

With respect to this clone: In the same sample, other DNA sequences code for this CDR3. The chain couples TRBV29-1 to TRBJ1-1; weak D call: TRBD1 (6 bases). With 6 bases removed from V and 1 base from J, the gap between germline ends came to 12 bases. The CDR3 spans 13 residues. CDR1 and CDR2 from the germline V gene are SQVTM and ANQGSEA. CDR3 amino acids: CSVSRGANTEAFF. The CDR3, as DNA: TGCAGCGTCTCCCGGGGGGCGAACACTGAAGCTTTCTTT.

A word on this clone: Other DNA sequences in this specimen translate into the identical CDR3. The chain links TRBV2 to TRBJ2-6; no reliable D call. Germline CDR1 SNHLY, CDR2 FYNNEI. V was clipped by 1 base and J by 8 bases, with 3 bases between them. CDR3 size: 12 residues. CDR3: CASSEGTNVLTF. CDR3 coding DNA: TGTGCCAGCAGTGAAGGTACCAACGTCCTGACTTTC.

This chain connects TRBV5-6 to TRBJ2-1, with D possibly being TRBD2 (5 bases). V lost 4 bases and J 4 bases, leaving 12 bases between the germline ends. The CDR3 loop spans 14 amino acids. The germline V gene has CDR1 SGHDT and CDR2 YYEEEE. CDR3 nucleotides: TGTGCCAGCAGCCATAGTGGAGGTTACAATGAGCAGTTCTTC. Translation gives CASSHSGGYNEQFF.

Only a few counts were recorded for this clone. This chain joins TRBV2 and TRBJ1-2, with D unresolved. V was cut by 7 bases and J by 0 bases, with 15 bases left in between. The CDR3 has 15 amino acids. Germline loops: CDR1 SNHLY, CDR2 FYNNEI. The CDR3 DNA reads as TGTGCCAGCAAAGTTTCGGCAGACGCTAACTATGGCTACACCTTC. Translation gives CASKVSADANYGYTF.

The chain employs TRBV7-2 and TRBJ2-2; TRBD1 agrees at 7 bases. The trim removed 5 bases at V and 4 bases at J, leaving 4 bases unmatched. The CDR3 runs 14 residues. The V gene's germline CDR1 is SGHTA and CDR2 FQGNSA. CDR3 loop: CASSPDRPTGELFF. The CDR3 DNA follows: TGTGCCAGCAGCCCGGACAGGCCCACCGGGGAGCTGTTTTTT. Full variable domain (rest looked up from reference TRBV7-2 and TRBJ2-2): GAGVSQSPSNKVTEKGKDVELRCDPISGHTALYWYRQSLGQGLEFLIYFQGNSAPDKSGLPSDRFSAERTGGSVSTLTIQRTQQEDSAVYLCASSPDRPTGELFFGEGSRLTVL.

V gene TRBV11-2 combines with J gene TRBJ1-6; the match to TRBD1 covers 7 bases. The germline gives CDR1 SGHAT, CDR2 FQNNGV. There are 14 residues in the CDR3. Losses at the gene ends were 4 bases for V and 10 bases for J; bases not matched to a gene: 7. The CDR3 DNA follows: TGTGCCAGCAGCTCCGACAGGGTGATATCACCCCTCCACTTT. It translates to CASSSDRVISPLHF.

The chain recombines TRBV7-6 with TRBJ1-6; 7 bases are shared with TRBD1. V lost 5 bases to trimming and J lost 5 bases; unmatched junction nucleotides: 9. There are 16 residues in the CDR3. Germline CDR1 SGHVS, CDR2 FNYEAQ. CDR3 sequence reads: CASSKRQGRDNSPLHF. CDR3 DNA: TGTGCCAGCAGCAAGCGACAGGGTCGAGATAATTCACCCCTCCACTTT.

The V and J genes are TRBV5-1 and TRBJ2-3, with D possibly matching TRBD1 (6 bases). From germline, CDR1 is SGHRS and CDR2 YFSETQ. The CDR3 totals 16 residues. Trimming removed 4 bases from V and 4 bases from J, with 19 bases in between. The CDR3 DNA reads TGCGCCAGCAGCAATGAACCCAACAGGGTGGCAGATACGCAGTATTTT. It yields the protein CASSNEPNRVADTQYF.

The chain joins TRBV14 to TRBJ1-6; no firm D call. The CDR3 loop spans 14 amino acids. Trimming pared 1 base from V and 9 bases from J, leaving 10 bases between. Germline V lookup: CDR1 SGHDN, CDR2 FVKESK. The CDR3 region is CASSQVGFGSPLHF. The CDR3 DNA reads TGTGCCAGCAGCCAAGTTGGGTTTGGTTCACCCCTCCACTTT.

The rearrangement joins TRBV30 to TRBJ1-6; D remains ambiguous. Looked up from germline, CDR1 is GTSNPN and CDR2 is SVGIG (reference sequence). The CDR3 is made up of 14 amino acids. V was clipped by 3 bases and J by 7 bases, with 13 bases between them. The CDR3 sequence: CAWRGPQNNSPLHF. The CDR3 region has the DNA TGTGCCTGGAGAGGACCCCAGAACAATTCACCCCTCCACTTT.

The CDR3 sequence: CSVGTGSSYEQYF. CDR3 bases: TGCAGCGTGGGGACAGGGAGCTCCTACGAGCAGTACTTC. V usage is TRBV29-1 and J usage is TRBJ2-7, with 9 bases lining up with TRBD1. The CDR3 covers 13 residues. Looked up from germline, CDR1 is SQVTM and CDR2 is ANQGSEA. Germline trimming cut 6 bases from V and 0 bases from J; bases unmatched to any gene: 3.

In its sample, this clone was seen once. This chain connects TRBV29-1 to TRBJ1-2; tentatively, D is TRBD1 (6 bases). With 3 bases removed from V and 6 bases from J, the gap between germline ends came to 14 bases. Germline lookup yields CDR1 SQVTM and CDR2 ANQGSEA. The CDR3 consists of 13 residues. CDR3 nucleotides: TGCAGCGTTGATGGGGGCCGGGAGAATGGCTACACCTTC. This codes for CSVDGGRENGYTF. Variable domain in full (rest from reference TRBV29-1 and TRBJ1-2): SAVISQKPSRDICQRGTSLTIQCQVDSQVTMMFWYRQQPGQSLTLIATANQGSEATYESGFVIDKFPISRPNLTFSTLTVSNMSPEDSSIYLCSVDGGRENGYTFGSGTRLTVV.

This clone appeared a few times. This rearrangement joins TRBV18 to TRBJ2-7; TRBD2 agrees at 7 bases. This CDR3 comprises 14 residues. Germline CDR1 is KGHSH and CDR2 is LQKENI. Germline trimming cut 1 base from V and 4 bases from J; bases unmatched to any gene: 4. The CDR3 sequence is CASSPQGREYEQYF. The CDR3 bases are TGTGCCAGCTCACCACAGGGGCGGGAGTACGAGCAGTACTTC. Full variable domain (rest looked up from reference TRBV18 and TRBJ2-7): NAGVMQNPRHLVRRRGQEARLRCSPMKGHSHVYWYRQLPEEGLKFMVYLQKENIIDESGMPKERFSAEFPKEGPSILRIQQVVRGDSAAYFCASSPQGREYEQYFGPGTRLTVT.

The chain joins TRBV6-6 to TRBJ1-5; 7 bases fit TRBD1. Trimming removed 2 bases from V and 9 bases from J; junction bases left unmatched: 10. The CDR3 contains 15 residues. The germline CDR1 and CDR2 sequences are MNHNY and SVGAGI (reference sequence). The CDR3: CASSYPDRPKGPQHF. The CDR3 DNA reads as TGTGCCAGCAGTTACCCGGACAGGCCGAAAGGGCCCCAGCATTTT.

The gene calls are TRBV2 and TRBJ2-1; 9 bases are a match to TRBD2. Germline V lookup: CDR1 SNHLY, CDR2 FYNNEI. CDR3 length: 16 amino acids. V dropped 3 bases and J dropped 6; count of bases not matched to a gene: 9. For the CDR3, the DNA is TGTGCCAGCAGTGAGAGAGGTAGCGGGGGTTTCAATGAGCAGTTCTTC. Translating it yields CASSERGSGGFNEQFF.

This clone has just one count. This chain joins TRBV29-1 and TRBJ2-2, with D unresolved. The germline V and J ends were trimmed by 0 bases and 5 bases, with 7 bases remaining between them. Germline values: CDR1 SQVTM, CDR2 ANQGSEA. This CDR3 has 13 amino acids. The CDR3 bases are TGCAGCGTTGAAGACAACGGGACCGGGGAGCTGTTTTTT. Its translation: CSVEDNGTGELFF.

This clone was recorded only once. The CDR3 DNA reads as TGTGCCAGCAGTGAGCGCCCCGGGGACCGGCAAGAGACCCAGTACTTC. Translation gives CASSERPGDRQETQYF. V gene TRBV2 combines with J gene TRBJ2-5; the D call may be TRBD1 or TRBD2 (5 bases each). Trimming left V 3 bases short and J 2 bases short, with 16 bases between. The germline V gene has CDR1 SNHLY and CDR2 FYNNEI. This CDR3 region has 16 residues.

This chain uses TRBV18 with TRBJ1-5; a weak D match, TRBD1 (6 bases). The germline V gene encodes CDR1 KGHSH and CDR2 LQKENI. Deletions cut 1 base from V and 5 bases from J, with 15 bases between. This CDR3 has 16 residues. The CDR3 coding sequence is TGTGCCAGCTCACCACTTCACAGGGAAGGTCATCAGCCCCAGCATTTT. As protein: CASSPLHREGHQPQHF. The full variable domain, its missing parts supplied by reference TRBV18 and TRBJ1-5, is NAGVMQNPRHLVRRRGQEARLRCSPMKGHSHVYWYRQLPEEGLKFMVYLQKENIIDESGMPKERFSAEFPKEGPSILRIQQVVRGDSAAYFCASSPLHREGHQPQHFGDGTRLSIL.

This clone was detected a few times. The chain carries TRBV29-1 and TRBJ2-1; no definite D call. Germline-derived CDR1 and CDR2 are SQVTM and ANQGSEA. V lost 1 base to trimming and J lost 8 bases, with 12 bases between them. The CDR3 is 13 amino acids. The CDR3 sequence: CSVEAAPRDEQFF. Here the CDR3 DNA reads TGCAGCGTTGAAGCCGCCCCCCGGGATGAGCAGTTCTTC.

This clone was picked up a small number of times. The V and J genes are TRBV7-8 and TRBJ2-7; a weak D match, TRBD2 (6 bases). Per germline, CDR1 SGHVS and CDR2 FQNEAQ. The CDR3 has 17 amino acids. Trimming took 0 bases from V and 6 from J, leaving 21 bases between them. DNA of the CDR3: TGTGCCAGCAGCTTAGCGCGGGAAAATTGGCCTTTTCGCGAGCAGTACTTC. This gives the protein CASSLARENWPFREQYF. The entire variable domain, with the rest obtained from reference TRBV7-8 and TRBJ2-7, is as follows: GAGVSQSPRYKVAKRGQDVALRCDPISGHVSLFWYQQALGQGPEFLTYFQNEAQLDKSGLPSDRFFAERPEGSVSTLKIQRTQQEDSAVYLCASSLARENWPFREQYFGPGTRLTVT.

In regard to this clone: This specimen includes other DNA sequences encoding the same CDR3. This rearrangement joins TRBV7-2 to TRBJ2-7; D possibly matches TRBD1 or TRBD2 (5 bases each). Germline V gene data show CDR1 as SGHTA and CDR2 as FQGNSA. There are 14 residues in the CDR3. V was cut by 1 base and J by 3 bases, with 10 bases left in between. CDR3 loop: CASSLGGTHYEQYF. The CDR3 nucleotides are TGTGCCAGCAGCTTAGGGGGGACCCACTACGAGCAGTACTTC.

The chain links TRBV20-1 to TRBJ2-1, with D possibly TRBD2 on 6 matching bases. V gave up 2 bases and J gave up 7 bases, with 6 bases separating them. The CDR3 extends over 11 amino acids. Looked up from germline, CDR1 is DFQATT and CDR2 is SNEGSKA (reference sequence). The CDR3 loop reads CSARSGNEQFF. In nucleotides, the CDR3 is TGCAGTGCTAGAAGCGGGAATGAGCAGTTCTTC.